Given below is one T cell receptor (beta chain) in context. With 5 bases clipped from V and 6 bases from J, the junction kept 11 bases outside the gene matches. Germline V gene sequence: CDR1 SGHTA, CDR2 FQGTGA. The CDR3 runs 16 residues. The sample is drawn from a study of T cell responses to AZD1222 COVID-19 vaccine. Clones were sequenced by immunoSEQ multiplex PCR, and TCRdb holds only the in-frame ones, with some missing. This repertoire shows just over 150,000 clones, 70% to 90% found once; its top ten account for over 6%. Sequencing used peripheral blood, obtained after recovery from COVID-19. The chain links TRBV7-3 to TRBJ2-1; TRBD2 aligns across 9 bases. This TCR was sampled from an adult who had recovered from COVID-19. CDR3 sequence: CASSPRGGRAFNEQFF. DNA of the CDR3: TGTGCCAGCAGCCCTCGCGGCGGGAGGGCCTTCAATGAGCAGTTCTTC. Based on the CDR3 plus reference TRBV7-3 and TRBJ2-1, the full variable domain is GAGVSQTPSNKVTEKGKYVELRCDPISGHTALYWYRQSLGQGPEFLIYFQGTGAADDSGLPNDRFFAVRPEGSVSTLKIQRTERGDSAVYLCASSPRGGRAFNEQFFGPGTRLTVL.